The 3 T cell receptor beta chains given below trace back to one sample, sequenced in a study of CD8 T cells in ankylosing spondylitis. A single record per CDR3 protein comes from TCRdb applying MiXCR to the 5' RACE reads. This table has about 140,000 distinct CDR3 sequences, approximately 7.4% appearing once. The sequencing sample was made of blood, either unsorted or a sorted T cell fraction (not recorded which). All receptors derive from a female donor with ankylosing spondylitis or in good health (not recorded which).

This clonotype was observed at least ten times. CDR3 bases: TGCGCCAGCGGTGACGGCTACACTGAAGCTTTCTTT. This encodes CASGDGYTEAFF. The chain has TRBV4-1 and TRBJ1-1; D is unclear. CDR1 is MGHRA and CDR2 is YSYEKL in the germline V gene. V lost 8 bases and J lost 3, with 10 bases in between. The CDR3 length is 12 residues.

This clonotype was counted ten times or more. CDR3 region: CSAILQGGLFQETQYF. CDR3 nucleotide sequence: TGCAGTGCTATTCTGCAGGGAGGTCTATTTCAAGAGACCCAGTACTTC. This chain joins TRBV20-1 and TRBJ2-5, with TRBD2 as a possible D gene (6 bases). V was shortened by 4 bases and J by 2 bases, with 20 bases between the two germline ends. CDR3 length: 16 residues. CDR1 is DFQATT and CDR2 is SNEGSKA in the germline V gene (reference sequence).

J is TRBJ1-5 and V is TRBV30, with D uncertain. This CDR3 has 13 amino acids. Between the trimmed V and J ends, which lost 2 bases and 4 bases, there was a span of 9 bases. Germline V lookup: CDR1 GTSNPN, CDR2 SVGIG (reference sequence). CDR3 sequence reads: CAWSPYPNQPQHF. CDR3 DNA sequence: TGTGCCTGGAGTCCTTACCCGAATCAGCCCCAGCATTTT. Combining the CDR3 with reference TRBV30 and TRBJ1-5 gives the whole variable domain SQTIHQWPATLVQPVGSPLSLECTVEGTSNPNLYWYRQAAGRGLQLLFYSVGIGQISSEVPQNLSASRPQDRQFILSSKKLLLSDSGFYLCAWSPYPNQPQHFGDGTRLSIL.